This TCR beta chain originates from a study of T cell repertoires in cytomegalovirus infection. The length of the CDR3 is 16 residues. Germline CDR1 SGHVS, CDR2 FNYEAQ. V lost 5 bases, J lost 2 bases, and 11 bases stayed unmatched. This clonotype was counted between two and nine times. Its target is unknown. TCRdb re-called the reads through MiXCR, storing one row per CDR3 protein. The data hold 550,000 to 700,000 distinct CDR3 sequences, with about 39% observed a single time. Sequencing used cultured PBMCs, obtained from culture after CMV antigen stimulation. This chain uses TRBV7-6 with TRBJ2-7, with 8 bases fitting TRBD2. The clonotype was recovered from a human donor in good health (CMV status not recorded). Some clones in this sample may be carry-over from other donors' samples. CDR3 nucleotide sequence: TGTGCCAGCAGCCCTCAAATTAGCGGGGATCCCTACGAGCAGTACTTC. Amino acids: CASSPQISGDPYEQYF.